This TCR beta chain was recovered during a study of T cells in Graves' hyperthyroidism and ophthalmopathy. Notes on the study in general: Prediction of ophthalmopathy progression came a median approximately 7 months pre-onset.

There were TCR beta CDR3 regions amplified from RNA transcripts. Initially, a first-round RT-PCR of the TCR CDR3 employed the HTBI primer set. TCRdb called the multiplex PCR reads again in MiXCR, with one record for every CDR3 protein. This table holds roughly 500,000 distinct CDR3 sequences, approximately 15% found once. V lost 7 bases, J lost 4 bases, and 16 bases lay in between. CDR1 is SGHTA and CDR2 is FQGNSA in the germline V gene. This CDR3 is 14 amino acids long. Worth noting for this clonotype: Its target is not known.

Patients aged 18 to 65 had newly diagnosed hyperthyroidism lasting under 2 months. Blood dates from first hyperthyroidism diagnosis, before any ophthalmopathy symptoms. PBMCs were sourced from roughly 9.7 ml fresh peripheral blood. The chain uses TRBV7-2 and TRBJ1-2; D might be TRBD1 (6 bases). The specimen was blood. The TCR sequence derives from a young woman with Graves' hyperthyroidism that later progressed to Graves' ophthalmopathy. CDR3 sequence (DNA): TGTGCCAGCACGTCGACAGGATGGACCTATGGCTACACCTTC. Translated, it gives CASTSTGWTYGYTF.